This passage covers 26 T cell receptor beta chains from one sample sequenced in a study of control samples from healthy donors and cancer patients. Only in-frame clones appear in the TCRdb table, and some are missing; sequencing was by immunoSEQ multiplex PCR. The repertoire holds 75,000 to 100,000 clones, with just over 85% as singletons. The material sequenced was blood. The receptors derive from a man younger than 40 in good health.

The V gene is TRBV4-3, the J gene TRBJ2-1, with D possibly being TRBD1 (6 bases). This CDR3 spans 15 amino acids. Trimming pared 0 bases from V and 5 bases from J, leaving 11 bases between. From germline, CDR1 is LGHNA and CDR2 YSLEER. The CDR3 DNA reads as TGCGCCAGCAGCCAAGACGGCAGGGGAGACAATGAGCAGTTCTTC. It codes for CASSQDGRGDNEQFF.

The chain has TRBV10-2 and TRBJ1-5; the match to TRBD1 covers 7 bases. Germline V gene lookup returns CDR1 WSHSY and CDR2 SAAADI. This CDR3 has 17 amino acids. V lost 4 bases to trimming and J lost 0 bases; unmatched junction nucleotides: 9. For the CDR3, the DNA is TGCGCCAGCAGTGGAGGGACAGTTACTTATAGCAATCAGCCCCAGCATTTT. It encodes CASSGGTVTYSNQPQHF.

This rearrangement joins TRBV3-1 (or the pseudogene TRBV3-2) to TRBJ1-2; 8 bases are a match to TRBD1. CDR1 and CDR2 from the germline V gene are LGHDT and YNNKEL (reference sequence). This CDR3 is 16 amino acids long. The V segment lost 2 bases and the J segment 7 bases; nucleotides outside the gene matches: 12. The CDR3 DNA follows: TGTGCCAGCAGCCAAATAAGGGGCCAGGGGGCGTCTGGCTACACCTTC. Translated, it gives CASSQIRGQGASGYTF.

The V and J genes are TRBV15 and TRBJ2-7, with TRBD1 matching over 9 bases. Germline values: CDR1 LNHNV, CDR2 YYDKDF (reference sequence). J gave up 5 bases and V 0 bases, and 17 bases lay outside the gene matches. This CDR3 spans 19 amino acids. CDR3 loop: CATSRDRLGLRDRVHEQYF. The CDR3 bases are TGTGCCACCAGCAGAGATCGCTTGGGGCTTAGGGACAGGGTACACGAGCAGTACTTC.

V and J are TRBV6-2 or TRBV6-3 and TRBJ2-7; D remains ambiguous. The germline gives CDR1 MNHEY, CDR2 SVGEGT. The V end was cut by 6 bases, the J end by 2 bases, with 14 bases between. The CDR3 totals 14 residues. The CDR3 coding sequence is TGTGCCAGCAGCGAACTTTTCCCTCCCTACGAGCAGTACTTC. As protein: CASSELFPPYEQYF.

The CDR3 bases are TGTGCCAGCAGCCAGGGACTCAGCACCTACGAGCAGTACTTC. Its translation is CASSQGLSTYEQYF. This chain links TRBV3-1 (or the pseudogene TRBV3-2) with TRBJ2-7; D might be TRBD2 (6 bases). The CDR3 sequence is 14 residues long. Trimming removed 3 bases at V and 2 bases at J, with 11 bases between. CDR1 is LGHDT, CDR2 YNNKEL, per germline (reference sequence).

The genes are TRBV24-1 and TRBJ2-2; the D gene is possibly TRBD2 (5 bases). V gave up 0 bases and J gave up 7 bases, with 5 bases separating them. The germline V gene encodes CDR1 KGHDR and CDR2 SFDVKD. The CDR3 length is 13 residues. The CDR3 reads CATSDLRGGELFF. DNA of the CDR3: TGTGCCACCAGTGATTTGCGGGGCGGGGAGCTGTTTTTT.

This clone was detected only once. The chain carries TRBV2 and TRBJ2-1, with 7 bases aligning to TRBD2. CDR1 and CDR2 (germline): SNHLY, FYNNEI. V shed 6 bases, J shed 7 bases, and the junction held 18 bases outside the gene matches. The CDR3 length is 17 residues. This CDR3 is CASRGSSGGDPRNEQFF. In nucleotides, the CDR3 is TGTGCCAGCAGGGGCTCTAGCGGAGGGGACCCCCGAAATGAGCAGTTCTTC.

This sequence joins TRBV24-1 and TRBJ2-2; 8 bases are a match to TRBD1. Trimming took 5 bases from V and 9 from J; bases not matched to a gene: 13. CDR3 length: 16 residues. Per the germline V gene, CDR1 is KGHDR and CDR2 is SFDVKD. The chain's CDR3 is CATSGLRGRVHRELFF. DNA for the CDR3: TGTGCCACCAGTGGCCTCAGGGGGCGTGTGCACCGGGAGCTGTTTTTT.

The rearrangement uses TRBV27 and TRBJ2-7; 7 nucleotides agree with TRBD2. CDR3 length: 12 amino acids. Unmatched junction bases numbered 1, after V lost 5 bases and J lost 3 bases. The germline V gene has CDR1 MNHEY and CDR2 SMNVEV (reference sequence). In DNA, the CDR3 is TGTGCCAGCAGTCCGGGGGGCTACGAGCAGTACTTC. This codes for CASSPGGYEQYF.

This clone has only one observation. The J gene is TRBJ2-1, the V gene TRBV28; the match to TRBD2 covers 8 bases. The germline V gene encodes CDR1 MDHEN and CDR2 SYDVKM. This CDR3 comprises 15 residues. J gave up 3 bases and V 6 bases, and 7 bases lay outside the gene matches. The CDR3 DNA is TGTGCCAGCAGCGTGGGCGGGGGGAACTACAATGAGCAGTTCTTC. The encoded protein is CASSVGGGNYNEQFF. The variable domain in full, completed from reference TRBV28 and TRBJ2-1, reads DVKVTQSSRYLVKRTGEKVFLECVQDMDHENMFWYRQDPGLGLRLIYFSYDVKMKEKGDIPEGYSVSREKKERFSLILESASTNQTSMYLCASSVGGGNYNEQFFGPGTRLTVL.

V and J are TRBV19 and TRBJ1-2; tentatively, D is TRBD1 (5 bases). Germline loops: CDR1 LNHDA, CDR2 SQIVND (reference sequence). This CDR3 is built from 16 residues. The V end was cut by 7 bases, the J end by 0 bases, with 18 bases between. CDR3: CASTPMGGMANYGYTF. CDR3 nucleotide sequence: TGTGCCAGTACCCCCATGGGGGGGATGGCTAACTATGGCTACACCTTC.

This rearrangement joins TRBV19 to TRBJ2-1; D not certain. Trimming took 5 bases from V and 5 from J, leaving 10 bases between them. The germline gives CDR1 LNHDA, CDR2 SQIVND (reference sequence). The CDR3 covers 13 residues. CDR3 sequence: CASSWGPNNEQFF. CDR3 DNA sequence: TGTGCCAGTAGTTGGGGTCCCAACAATGAGCAGTTCTTC.

The chain combines TRBV6-2 or TRBV6-3 with TRBJ1-1; D remains ambiguous. The CDR3 totals 13 residues. Germline lookup yields CDR1 MNHEY and CDR2 SVGEGT. Trimming shortened V by 3 bases and J by 8 bases, and 13 bases separated the two germline ends. CDR3 coding DNA: TGTGCCAGCAGTTATACCTGGGGAGCCGAAGCTTTCTTT. Translating gives CASSYTWGAEAFF.

The CDR3 bases are TGTGCCAGCAGTGAACGGGCGGCCTACTACGAGCAGTACTTC. It codes for CASSERAAYYEQYF. This chain joins TRBV6-1 and TRBJ2-7; D remains ambiguous. CDR1 MNHNS and CDR2 SASEGT come from the germline V gene. The CDR3 is made up of 14 amino acids. V was trimmed by 2 bases and J by 3 bases, leaving 11 bases between them.

The CDR3 coding sequence is TGTGCCAGCAGCGAACACTTAGGAGGGGTCGGGGAGCTGTTTTTT. The encoded protein is CASSEHLGGVGELFF. The chain couples TRBV11-2 to TRBJ2-2; TRBD2 is a possible D gene (6 bases). Germline CDR1 SGHAT, CDR2 FQNNGV. The CDR3 sequence is 15 residues long. V gave up 5 bases and J gave up 7 bases, with 17 bases separating them.

V usage is TRBV28 and J usage is TRBJ1-1, with D uncertain. The CDR3 consists of 12 residues. CDR1 and CDR2 from the germline V gene are MDHEN and SYDVKM. Trimming removed 2 bases from V and 0 bases from J, with 1 base in between. This CDR3 reads CASSLVNTEAFF. CDR3 DNA sequence: TGTGCCAGCAGTTTAGTGAACACTGAAGCTTTCTTT.

The chain joins TRBV5-1 to TRBJ2-3, with D tentatively TRBD2 (6 bases). V was pared by 0 bases and J by 0 bases, with 11 bases between. CDR1 SGHRS and CDR2 YFSETQ come from the germline V gene. The CDR3 totals 16 residues. Here the CDR3 DNA reads TGCGCCAGCAGCTTGGCGTCGGGACTTAGCACAGATACGCAGTATTTT. It specifies CASSLASGLSTDTQYF.

The rearrangement joins TRBV5-4 to TRBJ2-1; 8 bases agree with TRBD2. Germline lookup yields CDR1 SGHNT and CDR2 YYREEE (reference sequence). V shed 0 bases and J 5 bases; nucleotides not matched to a gene: 7. This CDR3 is built from 16 residues. In DNA, the CDR3 is TGTGCCAGCAGCTTGGTTTCTAGCGGGTACAACAATGAGCAGTTCTTC. Translated: CASSLVSSGYNNEQFF.

The CDR3, as DNA: TGCAGCTTCGCTGTGAACACTGAAGCTTTCTTT. This codes for CSFAVNTEAFF. The V and J genes are TRBV29-1 and TRBJ1-1; D not certain. Looked up from germline, CDR1 is SQVTM and CDR2 is ANQGSEA. The V end was cut by 8 bases, the J end by 0 bases, with 7 bases between. The CDR3 length is 11 residues. Complete variable domain (other parts from reference TRBV29-1 and TRBJ1-1): SAVISQKPSRDICQRGTSLTIQCQVDSQVTMMFWYRQQPGQSLTLIATANQGSEATYESGFVIDKFPISRPNLTFSTLTVSNMSPEDSSIYLCSFAVNTEAFFGQGTRLTVV.

This clone has more than one count but fewer than ten. This chain connects TRBV7-9 to TRBJ2-3; possibly TRBD2 for D (5 bases). Per germline, CDR1 SEHNR and CDR2 FQNEAQ (reference sequence). The CDR3 spans 14 residues. V was pared by 1 base and J by 7 bases, with 12 bases between. In DNA form, the CDR3 reads TGTGCCAGCAGCTTAGGTGAGGGCGAGAATACGCAGTATTTT. Residues: CASSLGEGENTQYF.

This clone is a singleton in its sample. The CDR3 DNA is TGTGCCAGCGCGAGCGTGGTAGCGGACTGGAATGAGCAGTTCTTC. Translating gives CASASVVADWNEQFF. V gene TRBV28 combines with J gene TRBJ2-1; D is possibly TRBD2 (6 bases). The V and J ends lost 8 bases and 7 bases respectively, with 21 bases between them. This CDR3 has 15 amino acids. CDR1 MDHEN and CDR2 SYDVKM come from the germline V gene.

This rearrangement joins TRBV19 to TRBJ2-1, with 10 bases aligning to TRBD2. Germline CDR1 LNHDA, CDR2 SQIVND (reference sequence). Trimming cost V 5 bases and J 2 bases; bases outside gene matches: 6. This CDR3 region has 16 residues. The CDR3 here is CASSRTSGSPYNEQFF. The CDR3 DNA reads TGTGCCAGTAGTCGGACTAGCGGCTCTCCCTACAATGAGCAGTTCTTC.

The chain has TRBV18 and TRBJ1-2, with a weak D call TRBD1 (5 bases). This CDR3 spans 13 amino acids. The germline V gene has CDR1 KGHSH and CDR2 LQKENI. Trimming left V 3 bases short and J 7 bases short, with 12 bases between. The CDR3 coding sequence is TGTGCCAGCTCACCGATCCAGGGTGGTGGCTACACCTTC. Encoded protein: CASSPIQGGGYTF. The complete variable domain, with remaining parts taken from reference TRBV18 and TRBJ1-2, reads NAGVMQNPRHLVRRRGQEARLRCSPMKGHSHVYWYRQLPEEGLKFMVYLQKENIIDESGMPKERFSAEFPKEGPSILRIQQVVRGDSAAYFCASSPIQGGGYTFGSGTRLTVV.

This chain uses TRBV5-1 with TRBJ2-1; D remains ambiguous. The CDR3 length is 15 residues. The V gene's germline CDR1 is SGHRS and CDR2 YFSETQ. V lost 2 bases and J lost 4, with 13 bases in between. The CDR3 sequence: CASSLTSAWYNEQFF. CDR3 in DNA: TGCGCCAGCAGCTTAACGAGTGCCTGGTACAATGAGCAGTTCTTC.

The chain has TRBV6-1 and TRBJ2-1; the match to TRBD2 covers 13 bases. Unmatched junction bases numbered 9, after V lost 2 bases and J lost 8 bases. The CDR3 loop spans 17 amino acids. Germline CDR1 and CDR2: MNHNS and SASEGT. Written as DNA, the CDR3 is TGTGCCAGCAGTGAATTAATTGGGACTAGCGGGACCGATGAGCAGTTCTTC. Protein product: CASSELIGTSGTDEQFF.